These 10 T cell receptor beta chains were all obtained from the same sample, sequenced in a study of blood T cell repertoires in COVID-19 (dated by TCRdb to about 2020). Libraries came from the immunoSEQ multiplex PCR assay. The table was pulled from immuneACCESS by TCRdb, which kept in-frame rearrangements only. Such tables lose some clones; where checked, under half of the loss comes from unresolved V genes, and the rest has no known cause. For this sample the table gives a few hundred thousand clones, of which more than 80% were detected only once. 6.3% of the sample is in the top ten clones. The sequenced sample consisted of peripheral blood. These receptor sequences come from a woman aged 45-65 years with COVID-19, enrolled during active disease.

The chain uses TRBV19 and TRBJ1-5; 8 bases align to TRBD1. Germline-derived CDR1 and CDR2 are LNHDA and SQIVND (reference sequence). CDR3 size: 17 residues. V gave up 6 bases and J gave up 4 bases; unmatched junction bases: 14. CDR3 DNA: TGTGCCAGTAGCCTCTTTGGACAGGGAAGTCGGAATCAGCCCCAGCATTTT. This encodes CASSLFGQGSRNQPQHF.

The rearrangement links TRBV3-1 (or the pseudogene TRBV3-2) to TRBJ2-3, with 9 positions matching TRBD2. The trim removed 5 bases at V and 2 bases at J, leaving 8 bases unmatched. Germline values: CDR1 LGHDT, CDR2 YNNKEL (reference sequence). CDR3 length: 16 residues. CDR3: CASSGGTSRATDTQYF. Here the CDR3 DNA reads TGTGCCAGCAGCGGGGGGACTAGCAGGGCCACAGATACGCAGTATTTT.

DNA for the CDR3: TGTGCCAGCAGCCCGGGGACAGGGATCTCCTACGAGCAGTACTTC. Translation gives CASSPGTGISYEQYF. The gene calls are TRBV5-6 and TRBJ2-7; 9 nucleotides line up with TRBD1. Unmatched junction bases numbered 5, after V lost 4 bases and J lost 0 bases. Germline loops: CDR1 SGHDT, CDR2 YYEEEE. The CDR3 spans 15 residues.

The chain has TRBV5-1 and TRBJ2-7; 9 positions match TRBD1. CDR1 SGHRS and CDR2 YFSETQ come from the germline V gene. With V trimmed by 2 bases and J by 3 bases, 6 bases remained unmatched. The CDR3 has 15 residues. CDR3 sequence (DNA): TGCGCCAGCAGCTTAGAGGGACAGGGCTACTACGAGCAGTACTTC. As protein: CASSLEGQGYYEQYF.

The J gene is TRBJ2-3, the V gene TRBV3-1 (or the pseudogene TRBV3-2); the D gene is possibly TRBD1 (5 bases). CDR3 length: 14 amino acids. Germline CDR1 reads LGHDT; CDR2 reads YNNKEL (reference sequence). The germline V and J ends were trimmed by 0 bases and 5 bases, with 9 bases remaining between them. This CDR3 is CASSQDRGRDTQYF. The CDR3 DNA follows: TGTGCCAGCAGCCAAGATAGGGGTAGAGATACGCAGTATTTT.

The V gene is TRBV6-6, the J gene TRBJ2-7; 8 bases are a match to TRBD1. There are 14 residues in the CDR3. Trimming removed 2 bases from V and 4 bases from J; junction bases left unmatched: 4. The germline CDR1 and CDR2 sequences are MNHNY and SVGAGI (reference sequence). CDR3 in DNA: TGTGCCAGCAGTTACGGGACAGGAACTTACGAGCAGTACTTC. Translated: CASSYGTGTYEQYF.

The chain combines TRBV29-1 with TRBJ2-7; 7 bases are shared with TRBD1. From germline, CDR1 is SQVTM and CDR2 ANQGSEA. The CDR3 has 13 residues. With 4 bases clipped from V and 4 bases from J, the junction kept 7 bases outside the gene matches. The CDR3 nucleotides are TGCAGCGTTGCCGGGACAGTCCCTTACGAGCAGTACTTC. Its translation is CSVAGTVPYEQYF.

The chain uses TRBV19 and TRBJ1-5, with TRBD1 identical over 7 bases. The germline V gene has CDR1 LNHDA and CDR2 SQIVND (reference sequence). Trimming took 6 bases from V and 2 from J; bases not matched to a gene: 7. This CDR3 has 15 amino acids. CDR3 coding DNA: TGTGCCAGTAGGGAACCGGGGACAGGCAATCAGCCCCAGCATTTT. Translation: CASREPGTGNQPQHF.

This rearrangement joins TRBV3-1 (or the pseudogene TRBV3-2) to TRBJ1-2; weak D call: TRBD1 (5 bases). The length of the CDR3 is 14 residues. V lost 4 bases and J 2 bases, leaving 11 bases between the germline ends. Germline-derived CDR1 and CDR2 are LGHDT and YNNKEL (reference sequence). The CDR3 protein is CASSRRQWNYGYTF. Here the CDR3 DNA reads TGTGCCAGCAGCCGAAGACAGTGGAACTATGGCTACACCTTC.

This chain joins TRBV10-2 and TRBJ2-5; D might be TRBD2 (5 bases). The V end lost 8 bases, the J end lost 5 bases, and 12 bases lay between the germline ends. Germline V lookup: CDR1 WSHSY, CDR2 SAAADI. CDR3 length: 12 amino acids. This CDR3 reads CASRKRGETQYF. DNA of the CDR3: TGCGCCAGCCGGAAAAGAGGGGAGACCCAGTACTTC.